This T cell receptor (beta chain) comes out of a study of OX40 agonist ivuxolimab in advanced cancers. Across the study: The patients got ivuxolimab, which is an agonistic anti-OX40 (CD134) antibody. Patients assigned to dose escalation were diagnosed with hepatocellular carcinoma, melanoma, renal cell or head and neck cancer. Notes on the study in general: Among the least clonally expanded were partial responders at 0.1-3.0 mg/kg. Researchers report that CD8+ T cells had, on average, more expanded clones than CD4+.

This clone was detected once. Its antigen is as yet unknown. Clones were read by immunoSEQ multiplex PCR, and TCRdb kept only the in-frame ones, dropping some. The profile shows around 95,000 clones, 89% of them singletons. Trimming took 3 bases from V and 2 from J, leaving 8 bases between them. CDR3 length equals 13 residues. In germline, CDR1 is GTSNPN, CDR2 SVGIG (reference sequence). The TCR comes from an adult with an advanced solid tumor such as melanoma, head and neck, liver or kidney cancer. The sequencing here drew on CD4+ or CD8+ T cells sorted from blood, taken in a trial of the OX40 agonist ivuxolimab. J is TRBJ1-5 and V is TRBV30; D gene ambiguous. The DNA of the CDR3 is TGTGCCTGGAGGGACGGGGGCAATCAGCCCCAGCATTTT. Translation gives CAWRDGGNQPQHF. Together with reference TRBV30 and TRBJ1-5, the CDR3 gives the full variable domain: SQTIHQWPATLVQPVGSPLSLECTVEGTSNPNLYWYRQAAGRGLQLLFYSVGIGQISSEVPQNLSASRPQDRQFILSSKKLLLSDSGFYLCAWRDGGNQPQHFGDGTRLSIL.